Given below is one T cell receptor (beta chain) in context. In germline, CDR1 is ENHRY, CDR2 SYGVKD. This CDR3 has 13 residues. These data belong to a study of T cells expressing NK-cell markers. TCRdb derives one entry per CDR3 protein from the 5' RACE reads, leaving out DNA. The listing records some 150,000 distinct CDR3 sequences. Sequencing input: blood T cells: a sorted CD56 or NKG2C T cell subset, CD4+ or CD8+ T cells, or bulk PBMC T cells (not recorded which). The sequence came from a woman aged 45-65 years in good health. The chain joins TRBV10-3 to TRBJ2-1; TCRdb proposes TRBD1, but this gene call is untestable without DNA. CDR3 sequence: CAILAGEGNEQFF.